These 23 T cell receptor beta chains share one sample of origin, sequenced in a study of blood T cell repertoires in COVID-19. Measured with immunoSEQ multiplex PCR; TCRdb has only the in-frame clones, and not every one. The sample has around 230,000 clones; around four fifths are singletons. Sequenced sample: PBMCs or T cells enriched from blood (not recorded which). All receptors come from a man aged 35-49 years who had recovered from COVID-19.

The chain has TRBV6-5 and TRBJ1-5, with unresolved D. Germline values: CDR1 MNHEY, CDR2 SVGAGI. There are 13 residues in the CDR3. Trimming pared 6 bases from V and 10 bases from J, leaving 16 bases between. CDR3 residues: CASRRAIASPQHF. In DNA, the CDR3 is TGTGCCAGCAGAAGAGCAATTGCGAGCCCCCAGCATTTT.

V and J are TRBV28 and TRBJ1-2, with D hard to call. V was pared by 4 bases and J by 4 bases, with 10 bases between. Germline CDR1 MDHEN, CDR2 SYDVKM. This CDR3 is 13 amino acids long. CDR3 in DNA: TGTGCCAGCAGTTCTCACCCCGGCTATGGCTACACCTTC. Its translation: CASSSHPGYGYTF.

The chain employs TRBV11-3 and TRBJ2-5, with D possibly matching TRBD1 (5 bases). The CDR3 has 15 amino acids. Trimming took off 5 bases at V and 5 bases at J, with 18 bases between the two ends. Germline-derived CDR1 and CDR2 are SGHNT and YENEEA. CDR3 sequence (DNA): TGTGCCAGCAGCCCAGCGCAAGGGGCGCAGGAGACCCAGTACTTC. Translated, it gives CASSPAQGAQETQYF.

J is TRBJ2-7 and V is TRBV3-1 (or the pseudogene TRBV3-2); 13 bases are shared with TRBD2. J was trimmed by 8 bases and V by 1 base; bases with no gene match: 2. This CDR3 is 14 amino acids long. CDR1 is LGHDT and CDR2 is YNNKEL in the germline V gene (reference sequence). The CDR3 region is CASSQGLAGGQQYF. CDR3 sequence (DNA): TGTGCCAGCAGCCAAGGACTAGCGGGGGGACAGCAGTACTTC.

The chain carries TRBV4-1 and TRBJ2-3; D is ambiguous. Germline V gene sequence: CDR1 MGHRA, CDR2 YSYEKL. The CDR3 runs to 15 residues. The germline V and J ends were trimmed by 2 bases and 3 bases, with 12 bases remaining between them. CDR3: CASSQLESETDTQYF. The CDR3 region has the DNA TGCGCCAGCAGCCAACTCGAAAGCGAGACAGATACGCAGTATTTT.

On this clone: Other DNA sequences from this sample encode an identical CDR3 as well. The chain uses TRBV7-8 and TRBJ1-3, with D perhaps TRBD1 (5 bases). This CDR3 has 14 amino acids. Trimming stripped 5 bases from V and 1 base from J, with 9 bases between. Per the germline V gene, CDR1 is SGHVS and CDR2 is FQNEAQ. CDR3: CASSPQGSGNTIYF. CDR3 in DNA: TGTGCCAGCAGCCCTCAGGGATCTGGAAACACCATATATTTT.

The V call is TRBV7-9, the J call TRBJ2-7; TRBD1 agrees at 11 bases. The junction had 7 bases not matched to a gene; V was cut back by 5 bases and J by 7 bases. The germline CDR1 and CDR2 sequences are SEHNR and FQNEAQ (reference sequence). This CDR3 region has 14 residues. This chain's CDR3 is CASSLRDRGREQYF. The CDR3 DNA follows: TGTGCCAGCAGCCTCCGGGACAGGGGGAGGGAGCAGTACTTC.

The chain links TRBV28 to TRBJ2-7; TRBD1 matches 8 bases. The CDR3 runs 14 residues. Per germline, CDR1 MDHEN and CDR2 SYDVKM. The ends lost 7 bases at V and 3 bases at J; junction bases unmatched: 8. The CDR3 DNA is TGTGCCAGCAAACGGGCGACAGGGGTCTACGAGCAGTACTTC. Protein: CASKRATGVYEQYF.

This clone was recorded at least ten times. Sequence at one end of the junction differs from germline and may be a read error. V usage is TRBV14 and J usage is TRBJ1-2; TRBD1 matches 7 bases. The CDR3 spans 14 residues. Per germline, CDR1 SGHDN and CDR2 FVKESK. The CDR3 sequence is CASSEDLGGNGYTF. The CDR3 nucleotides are TGTGCCAGCAGCGAAGACCTAGGGGGCAACGGCTACACCTTC.

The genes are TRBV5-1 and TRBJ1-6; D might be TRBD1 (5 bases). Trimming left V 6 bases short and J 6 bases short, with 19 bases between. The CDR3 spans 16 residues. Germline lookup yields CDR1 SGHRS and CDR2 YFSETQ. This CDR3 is CASTLGGTESNSPLHF. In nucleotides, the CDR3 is TGCGCCAGCACCCTGGGGGGGACGGAGTCTAATTCACCCCTCCACTTT.

The CDR3 is CASSPRTGDGYTF. For the CDR3, the DNA is TGTGCCAGTAGCCCACGGACAGGGGACGGCTACACCTTC. The chain combines TRBV19 with TRBJ1-2, with 9 bases matching TRBD1. The CDR3 is made up of 13 amino acids. Trimming removed 6 bases from V and 8 bases from J; junction bases left unmatched: 7. The germline V gene encodes CDR1 LNHDA and CDR2 SQIVND (reference sequence).

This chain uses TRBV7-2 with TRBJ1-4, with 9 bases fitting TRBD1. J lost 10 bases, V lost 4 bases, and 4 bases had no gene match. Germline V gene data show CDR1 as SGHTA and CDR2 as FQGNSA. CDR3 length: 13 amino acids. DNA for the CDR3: TGTGCCAGCAGCTCTCGACAGGGGGGAAAACTGTTTTTT. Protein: CASSSRQGGKLFF.

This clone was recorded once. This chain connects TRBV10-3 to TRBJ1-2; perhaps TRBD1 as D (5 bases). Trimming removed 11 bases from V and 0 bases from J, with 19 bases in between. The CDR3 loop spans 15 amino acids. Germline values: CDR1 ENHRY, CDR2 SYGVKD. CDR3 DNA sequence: TGTGCCCTTCGACCGAACCCGACAGCTAACTATGGCTACACCTTC. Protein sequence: CALRPNPTANYGYTF.

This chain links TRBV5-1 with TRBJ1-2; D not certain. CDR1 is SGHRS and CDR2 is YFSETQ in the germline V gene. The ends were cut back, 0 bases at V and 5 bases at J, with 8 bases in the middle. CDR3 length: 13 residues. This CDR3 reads CASSLEQRYGYTF. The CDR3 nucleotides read TGCGCCAGCAGCTTGGAACAGAGATATGGCTACACCTTC.

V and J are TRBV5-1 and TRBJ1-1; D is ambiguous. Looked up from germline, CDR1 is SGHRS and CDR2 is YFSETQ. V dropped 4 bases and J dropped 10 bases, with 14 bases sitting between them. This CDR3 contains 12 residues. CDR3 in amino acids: CASSVDTRPAFF. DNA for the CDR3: TGCGCCAGCAGCGTCGACACCCGGCCAGCTTTCTTT.

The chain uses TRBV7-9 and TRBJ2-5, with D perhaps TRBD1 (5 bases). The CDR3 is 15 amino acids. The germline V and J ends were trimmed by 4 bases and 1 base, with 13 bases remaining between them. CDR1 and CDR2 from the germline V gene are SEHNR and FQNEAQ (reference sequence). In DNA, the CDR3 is TGTGCCAGCAGCTCCCTACTGGGGCCCCAAGAGACCCAGTACTTC. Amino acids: CASSSLLGPQETQYF.

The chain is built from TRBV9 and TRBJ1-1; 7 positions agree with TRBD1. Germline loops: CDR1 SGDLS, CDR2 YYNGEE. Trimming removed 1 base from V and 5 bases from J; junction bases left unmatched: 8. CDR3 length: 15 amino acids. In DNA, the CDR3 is TGTGCCAGCAGCGTAAACCCGACAGGGCCTACTGAAGCTTTCTTT. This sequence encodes CASSVNPTGPTEAFF.

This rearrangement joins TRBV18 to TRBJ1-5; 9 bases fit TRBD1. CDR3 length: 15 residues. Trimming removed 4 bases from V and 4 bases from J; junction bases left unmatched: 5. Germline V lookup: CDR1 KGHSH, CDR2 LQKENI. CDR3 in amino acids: CASSLPGQGNQPQHF. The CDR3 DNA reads TGTGCCAGCTCACTTCCGGGACAGGGTAATCAGCCCCAGCATTTT. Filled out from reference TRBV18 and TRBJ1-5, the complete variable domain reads NAGVMQNPRHLVRRRGQEARLRCSPMKGHSHVYWYRQLPEEGLKFMVYLQKENIIDESGMPKERFSAEFPKEGPSILRIQQVVRGDSAAYFCASSLPGQGNQPQHFGDGTRLSIL.

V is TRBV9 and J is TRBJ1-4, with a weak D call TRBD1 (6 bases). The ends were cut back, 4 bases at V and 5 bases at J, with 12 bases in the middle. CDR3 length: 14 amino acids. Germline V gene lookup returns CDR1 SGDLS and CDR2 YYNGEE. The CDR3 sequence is CASSPTGLNEKLFF. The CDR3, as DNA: TGTGCCAGCAGCCCGACAGGTCTGAATGAAAAACTGTTTTTT.

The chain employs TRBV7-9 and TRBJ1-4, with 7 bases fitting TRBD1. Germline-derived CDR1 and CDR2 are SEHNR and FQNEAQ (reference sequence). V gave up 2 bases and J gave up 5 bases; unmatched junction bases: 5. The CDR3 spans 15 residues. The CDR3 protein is CASSLIGGGNEKLFF. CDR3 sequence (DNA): TGTGCCAGCAGCTTAATAGGGGGCGGGAATGAAAAACTGTTTTTT.

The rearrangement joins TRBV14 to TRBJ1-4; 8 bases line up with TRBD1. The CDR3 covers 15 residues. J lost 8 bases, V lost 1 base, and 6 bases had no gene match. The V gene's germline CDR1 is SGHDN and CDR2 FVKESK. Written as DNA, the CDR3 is TGTGCCAGCAGCCAAGTCGGGACAGGTCGGGAAAAACTGTTTTTT. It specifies CASSQVGTGREKLFF. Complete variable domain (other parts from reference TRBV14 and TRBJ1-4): EAGVTQFPSHSVIEKGQTVTLRCDPISGHDNLYWYRRVMGKEIKFLLHFVKESKQDESGMPNNRFLAERTGGTYSTLKVQPAELEDSGVYFCASSQVGTGREKLFFGSGTQLSVL.

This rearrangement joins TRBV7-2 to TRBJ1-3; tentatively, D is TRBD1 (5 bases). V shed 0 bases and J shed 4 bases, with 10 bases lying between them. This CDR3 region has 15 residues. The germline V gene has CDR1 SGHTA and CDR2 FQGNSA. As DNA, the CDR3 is TGTGCCAGCAGCTTAGCTACAGGATACGGAAACACCATATATTTT. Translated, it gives CASSLATGYGNTIYF.

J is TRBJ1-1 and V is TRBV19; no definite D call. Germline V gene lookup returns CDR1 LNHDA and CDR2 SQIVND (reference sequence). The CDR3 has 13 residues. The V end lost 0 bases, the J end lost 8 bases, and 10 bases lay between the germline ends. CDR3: CASSIEGSGEAFF. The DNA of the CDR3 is TGTGCCAGTAGTATAGAGGGCTCGGGAGAAGCTTTCTTT.